This T cell receptor (beta chain) appears in the sequencing data of a study of shared clonotypes between healthy human individuals. Overall study: Participating donors consisted of two women and a few men aged 18 to 49. Researchers assigned three CD4 naive, three CD4 memory, two CD8 naive and one CD8 memory plate to each donor.

Some clones are missing from TCRdb's copy, which holds only in-frame ones; the method was immunoSEQ multiplex PCR. The sample lists about 95,000 clones; around two thirds were seen once. CD45RO+ cells went into CD8 memory alongside CCR7-negative CD45RA+ TemRA cells. The sequence derives from a man between 25 and 39 years old in good health. Material for sequencing was memory CD8+ T cells sorted from blood. Subset described: CD45RO+ cells pooled with CCR7-negative TemRA cells.

CDR3 nucleotide sequence: TGTGCCAGCAGCCAGGCGGCCGTTAGCAATCAGCCCCAGCATTTT. Translating gives CASSQAAVSNQPQHF. V is TRBV4-2 and J is TRBJ1-5; D remains unclear. V was trimmed by 3 bases and J by 0 bases, leaving 9 bases between them. CDR3 length: 15 residues. Germline lookup yields CDR1 LGHNA and CDR2 YNFKEQ.